These 9 T cell receptor beta chains share one sample of origin, sequenced in a study of T cell responses to AZD1222 COVID-19 vaccine. Sequencing was performed with immunoSEQ multiplex PCR; in TCRdb, only in-frame clones are kept and a portion is missing. The top ten hold approximately 5.2% of the sample, which has 88,000 or so clones, 85% to 90% seen once. The sequencing used peripheral blood, collected 28 days after the second AZD1222 dose. The receptors here all came from an adult who received the AZD1222 COVID-19 vaccine.

The V gene is TRBV10-2, the J gene TRBJ2-4, with D possibly TRBD1 on 5 matching bases. V shed 3 bases and J shed 4 bases, with 16 bases lying between them. Germline values: CDR1 WSHSY, CDR2 SAAADI. The CDR3 spans 16 residues. The CDR3 protein is CASSDQGSSIKNIQYF. The CDR3 DNA follows: TGCGCCAGCAGTGACCAGGGTTCCTCTATTAAAAACATTCAGTACTTC.

The chain recombines TRBV7-9 with TRBJ2-5, with 9 positions matching TRBD1. There are 14 residues in the CDR3. V lost 3 bases and J lost 1; bases outside the gene matches: 0. The germline V gene has CDR1 SEHNR and CDR2 FQNEAQ (reference sequence). In DNA, the CDR3 is TGTGCCAGCAGCTTGGGACAGGGCCAAGAGACCCAGTACTTC. This translates into CASSLGQGQETQYF.

This clone was detected only once. The CDR3 reads CASSQDGGTNQETQYF. In nucleotides, the CDR3 is TGTGCCAGCAGCCAAGATGGGGGGACTAATCAAGAGACCCAGTACTTC. The genes are TRBV4-2 and TRBJ2-5; 7 positions agree with TRBD2. The junction had 6 bases not matched to a gene; V was cut back by 0 bases and J by 2 bases. The CDR3 is 16 residues long. Per the germline V gene, CDR1 is LGHNA and CDR2 is YNFKEQ.

On this clone: The identical CDR3 is also encoded by other nucleotide sequences in the sample. The chain employs TRBV18 and TRBJ2-5; 8 nucleotides agree with TRBD1. V lost 3 bases, J lost 4 bases, and 1 base stayed unmatched. Germline lookup yields CDR1 KGHSH and CDR2 LQKENI. The CDR3 loop spans 13 amino acids. Here the CDR3 DNA reads TGTGCCAGCTCACCGACAGGGGCAGAGACCCAGTACTTC. It translates to CASSPTGAETQYF.

Notes on this clone: The sample has other DNA sequences that encode this CDR3 too. V and J are TRBV18 and TRBJ2-2, with TRBD1 identical over 9 bases. The CDR3 contains 16 residues. V shed 3 bases, J shed 5 bases, and the junction held 7 bases outside the gene matches. Germline V CDR1 and CDR2: KGHSH, LQKENI. The CDR3 region is CASSPPTGGNTGELFF. The CDR3 DNA reads TGTGCCAGCTCACCCCCCACAGGGGGCAATACCGGGGAGCTGTTTTTT. Variable domain in full (rest from reference TRBV18 and TRBJ2-2): NAGVMQNPRHLVRRRGQEARLRCSPMKGHSHVYWYRQLPEEGLKFMVYLQKENIIDESGMPKERFSAEFPKEGPSILRIQQVVRGDSAAYFCASSPPTGGNTGELFFGEGSRLTVL.

The chain joins TRBV18 to TRBJ1-6; D gene unclear. CDR3 length: 13 residues. CDR1 and CDR2 (germline): KGHSH, LQKENI. V lost 0 bases to trimming and J lost 9 bases, with 6 bases between them. The DNA for the CDR3 is TGTGCCAGCTCACCACCCAATCGTTCACCCCTCCACTTT. Protein: CASSPPNRSPLHF.

The rearrangement links TRBV18 to TRBJ1-2; D perhaps matches TRBD1 (5 bases). CDR1 KGHSH and CDR2 LQKENI come from the germline V gene. The V end was cut by 2 bases, the J end by 8 bases, with 12 bases between. The length of the CDR3 is 13 residues. CDR3 amino acids: CASSPAQGRGYTF. The CDR3 region has the DNA TGTGCCAGCTCACCAGCTCAGGGACGCGGCTACACCTTC.

The genes are TRBV2 and TRBJ1-1, with D possibly matching TRBD1 (6 bases). CDR3 size: 15 residues. V was clipped by 1 base and J by 0 bases, with 9 bases between them. The germline V gene has CDR1 SNHLY and CDR2 FYNNEI. In DNA form, the CDR3 reads TGTGCCAGCAGTGAAGACAGGGTCATGAACACTGAAGCTTTCTTT. Protein product: CASSEDRVMNTEAFF. Combining the CDR3 with reference TRBV2 and TRBJ1-1 gives the whole variable domain EPEVTQTPSHQVTQMGQEVILRCVPISNHLYFYWYRQILGQKVEFLVSFYNNEISEKSEIFDDQFSVERPDGSNFTLKIRSTKLEDSAMYFCASSEDRVMNTEAFFGQGTRLTVV.

This clone was detected a few times. This chain links TRBV27 with TRBJ2-7; TRBD1 agrees at 9 bases. Trimming removed 6 bases from V and 1 base from J; junction bases left unmatched: 4. Germline V gene sequence: CDR1 MNHEY, CDR2 SMNVEV (reference sequence). The CDR3 loop spans 14 amino acids. The CDR3 protein is CASSRDRVSYEQYF. CDR3 nucleotides: TGTGCCAGCAGCCGGGACAGGGTTTCCTACGAGCAGTACTTC.